A selection of T cell receptor beta chains follows, all from one sample in a study of identical twins. A single record per CDR3 protein comes from TCRdb applying MiXCR to the 5' RACE reads. The sample records about 250,000 distinct CDR3 sequences, approximately 7.3% being singletons. This sample also appeared in a second study, on yellow fever vaccine responses in identical twins.

Sequencing was performed on CD8+ T cells sorted from blood. The receptor set was obtained from a woman between 18 and 30 years old in good health. The CDR3 runs from the conserved cysteine through the conserved F or W. Each record gives: J gene, clone size, D gene, V gene, CDR3 DNA, CDR3 protein. The D gene is left open where the match is weak. Some rows mark clone size as missing; the rest say once, few, many or name a class of expanded clone.

>TRBJ1-2|NA|NA|TRBV6-5
TGTGCCAGCAGTTACACCCCCGACACTTACTACGGCTACACCTTC
CASSYTPDTYYGYTF
>TRBJ1-5|NA|TRBD1|TRBV28
TGTGCCAGCAGCCCCCCACAGGGGGGCAATCAGCCCCAGCATTTT
CASSPPQGGNQPQHF
>TRBJ2-1|NA|TRBD2|TRBV29-1
TGCAGCGTTGAAGACAGAGTTAGCGGGGACAATGAGCAGTTCTTC
CSVEDRVSGDNEQFF
>TRBJ2-7|NA|TRBD1|TRBV12-3/TRBV12-4
TGTGCCAGCAGTTTAGGTGAAGGGACAGATTTCTACGAGCAGTACTTC
CASSLGEGTDFYEQYF
>TRBJ2-1|NA|NA|TRBV10-3
TGTGCCATCAGTGTTCTCAAGGTGCCCTACAATGAGCAGTTCTTC
CAISVLKVPYNEQFF
>TRBJ2-3|few|NA|TRBV4-1
TGCGCCAGCAGCCAAGATAACGGGGGACCTCGCACAGATACGCAGTATTTT
CASSQDNGGPRTDTQYF
>TRBJ2-7|many|TRBD2|TRBV7-9
TGTGCCAGCGTGAGGGAGGGCGAGCAGTACTTC
CASVREGEQYF
>TRBJ1-1|many|NA|TRBV7-9
TGTGCCAGCACCGCGCTGGAGAACACTGAAGCTTTCTTT
CASTALENTEAFF
>TRBJ2-7|NA|NA|TRBV5-1
TGCGCCAGCAGCTTGGGGGTTGCAAGGCCCAGTGGTGAGCAGTACTTC
CASSLGVARPSGEQYF
>TRBJ2-2|many|NA|TRBV5-1
TGCGCCAGCAGCCATCGCCCAGGGGCCACGAACACCGGGGAGCTGTTTTTT
CASSHRPGATNTGELFF
>TRBJ2-4|NA|NA|TRBV11-2
TGTGCCAGCAGCCCCGAGGACGGAAACATTCAGTACTTC
CASSPEDGNIQYF
>TRBJ2-5|few|TRBD2|TRBV2
TGTGCCAGCAGTGTCGGGACTAGCGGGGTTTTGGGAGAGACCCAGTACTTC
CASSVGTSGVLGETQYF
>TRBJ1-6|NA|NA|TRBV2
TGTGCCAGCAGTGAAGCAACCGGGTCACCCCTCCACTTT
CASSEATGSPLHF
>TRBJ2-2|many|NA|TRBV29-1
TGCAGCGTTGCCAGGGGAAGCACCGGGGAGCTGTTTTTT
CSVARGSTGELFF
>TRBJ1-1|NA|TRBD1|TRBV7-2
TGTGCCAGCAGCGATCCCCTCAAGACAGGGATCAACACTGAAGCTTTCTTT
CASSDPLKTGINTEAFF
>TRBJ2-7|NA|NA|TRBV6-1
TGTGCCAGCAGGCGGGACTCCACCTACGAGCAGTACTTC
CASRRDSTYEQYF
>TRBJ2-7|NA|TRBD2|TRBV2
TGTGCCTTCAGTTTTATGGTGGTAGCGGGAGAACCGGACTACGAGCAGTACTTC
CAFSFMVVAGEPDYEQYF
>TRBJ1-1|NA|NA|TRBV27
TGTGCCAGCATAAGCGGGAACACTGAAGCTTTCTTT
CASISGNTEAFF
>TRBJ2-3|many|TRBD2|TRBV10-3
TGTGCCATCAGTGAGTTGCGGGCGGGAGAGGCAGATACGCAGTATTTT
CAISELRAGEADTQYF
>TRBJ2-7|NA|TRBD2|TRBV11-2
TGTGCCAGCAGCTCCCATTCGACTCTAGCGGGAGGGCGTAGCGAGCAGTACTTC
CASSSHSTLAGGRSEQYF
>TRBJ2-3|NA|NA|TRBV5-5
TGTGCCAGCAGCTTGGTTTCAGGGTTTGGGGCCACAGATACGCAGTATTTT
CASSLVSGFGATDTQYF
>TRBJ2-1|few|TRBD2|TRBV29-1
TGCAGCTGTGATGATGGCGGGAGTGTCAATGAGCAGTTCTTC
CSCDDGGSVNEQFF
>TRBJ2-1|NA|NA|TRBV2
TGTGCCAGCAGTGATTCATATGGGCAGGGAAAATTTTCCGATGAGCAGTTCTTC
CASSDSYGQGKFSDEQFF
>TRBJ1-1|many|NA|TRBV2
TGTGCCAGCAGTTTGAGCAAGGCAACTGAAGCTTTCTTT
CASSLSKATEAFF
>TRBJ1-2|many|NA|TRBV29-1
TGCAGCGTTGAAGAGGAGTACGAGGCTTATGGCTACACCTTC
CSVEEEYEAYGYTF
>TRBJ2-1|many|TRBD2|TRBV5-1
TGCGCCAGCAGCGTGGGATACATCGGGACTAGCGGGATTAAAGTGGGTTACAATGAGCAGTTCTTC
CASSVGYIGTSGIKVGYNEQFF
>TRBJ2-1|many|TRBD1|TRBV29-1
TGCAGCGCCCCCTGGGACAGCAATGAGCAGTTCTTC
CSAPWDSNEQFF
>TRBJ2-2|many|TRBD1|TRBV5-1
TGCGCCAGCAGCTTGGAGGGGACAGGAGTAACCGGGGAGCTGTTTTTT
CASSLEGTGVTGELFF